These 32 T cell receptor beta chains originate from one sample sequenced in a study of cytomegalovirus exposure and HLA in healthy donors. Primers: 60 Vbeta forward and 13 Jbeta reverse. TCRdb's copy holds only in-frame clones and misses some; the assay was immunoSEQ multiplex PCR. In the table there are approximately 180,000 clones, 84% of which are singletons. Specimen: PBMCs. The source of these receptors is a man aged 18 to 29 in good health and CMV-seronegative.

This clone was detected a few times. The chain is built from TRBV4-1 and TRBJ1-1; D gene unclear. This CDR3 region has 13 residues. Germline CDR1 reads MGHRA; CDR2 reads YSYEKL. Trimming took off 1 base at V and 8 bases at J, with 11 bases between the two ends. CDR3: CASSQVAQPEAFF. In DNA, the CDR3 is TGCGCCAGCAGCCAAGTAGCCCAACCCGAAGCTTTCTTT.

The chain joins TRBV19 to TRBJ1-2, with 10 bases that match TRBD1. V trimming: 4 bases; J trimming: 2 bases; junction bases outside the gene matches: 4. The germline V gene has CDR1 LNHDA and CDR2 SQIVND (reference sequence). CDR3 length: 15 amino acids. CDR3 bases: TGTGCCAGTAGTAGACAGGGGGCGGGCAACTATGGCTACACCTTC. Translation gives CASSRQGAGNYGYTF.

V and J are TRBV19 and TRBJ2-7; possibly TRBD2 for D (6 bases). CDR3 length: 14 amino acids. V was clipped by 0 bases and J by 7 bases, with 13 bases between them. CDR1 and CDR2 from the germline V gene are LNHDA and SQIVND (reference sequence). DNA of the CDR3: TGTGCCAGTAGTATAGATCGAGGCGGAGGGGAGCAGTACTTC. It codes for CASSIDRGGGEQYF. Looking up the rest from reference TRBV19 and TRBJ2-7 gives the full variable domain: DGGITQSPKYLFRKEGQNVTLSCEQNLNHDAMYWYRQDPGQGLRLIYYSQIVNDFQKGDIAEGYSVSREKKESFPLTVTSAQKNPTAFYLCASSIDRGGGEQYFGPGTRLTVT.

This chain links TRBV18 with TRBJ1-6; 8 nucleotides match TRBD1. The germline V gene encodes CDR1 KGHSH and CDR2 LQKENI. The CDR3 spans 15 residues. The junction had 6 bases not matched to a gene; V was cut back by 4 bases and J by 7 bases. The CDR3 DNA follows: TGTGCCAGCTCACTCCAAGGACAGGGAAATTCACCCCTCCACTTT. Residues: CASSLQGQGNSPLHF.

This chain links TRBV7-9 with TRBJ2-3; possibly TRBD1 for D (5 bases). Trimming removed 1 base at V and 6 bases at J, with 20 bases between. Germline V lookup: CDR1 SEHNR, CDR2 FQNEAQ (reference sequence). CDR3 length: 17 amino acids. The CDR3 nucleotides are TGTGCCAGCAGCTTAGGTCCACAGGTCCAGCCAAGCGATACGCAGTATTTT. Amino acid sequence: CASSLGPQVQPSDTQYF.

CDR3 coding DNA: TGTGCCATAAAACCAGGGCCGGACAATGAGCAGTTCTTC. Encoded protein: CAIKPGPDNEQFF. The V and J genes are TRBV10-3 and TRBJ2-1, with D tentatively TRBD1 (5 bases). Germline V lookup: CDR1 ENHRY, CDR2 SYGVKD. Trimming pared 9 bases from V and 5 bases from J, leaving 14 bases between. This CDR3 contains 13 residues.

The chain carries TRBV19 and TRBJ1-1; 7 bases match TRBD1. Unmatched junction bases numbered 20, after V lost 7 bases and J lost 3 bases. The CDR3 consists of 18 residues. CDR1 is LNHDA, CDR2 SQIVND, per germline (reference sequence). CDR3 residues: CASKARKIARDSDTEAFF. The CDR3, as DNA: TGTGCCAGTAAAGCCCGCAAAATCGCCCGGGACAGCGACACTGAAGCTTTCTTT.

This chain joins TRBV7-6 and TRBJ1-4; D remains ambiguous. This CDR3 region has 18 residues. Trimming took off 3 bases at V and 0 bases at J, with 17 bases between the two ends. The germline V gene has CDR1 SGHVS and CDR2 FNYEAQ. The CDR3 DNA reads as TGTGCCAGCAGCTTCGAAGCCGTAAAGGGAGCAACTAATGAAAAACTGTTTTTT. Translation: CASSFEAVKGATNEKLFF.

This chain connects TRBV29-1 to TRBJ1-1; possibly TRBD1 for D (5 bases). The CDR3 is made up of 14 amino acids. Germline CDR1 and CDR2: SQVTM and ANQGSEA. The V end was cut by 3 bases, the J end by 4 bases, with 15 bases between. The CDR3 region has the DNA TGCAGCGTTGATCTTCGGGGGGTAGGCACTGAAGCTTTCTTT. Protein: CSVDLRGVGTEAFF. Using reference TRBV29-1 and TRBJ1-1 for the parts outside the CDR3, the full variable domain is SAVISQKPSRDICQRGTSLTIQCQVDSQVTMMFWYRQQPGQSLTLIATANQGSEATYESGFVIDKFPISRPNLTFSTLTVSNMSPEDSSIYLCSVDLRGVGTEAFFGQGTRLTVV.

With respect to this clone: At one end the junction does not follow the germline gene, possibly because of a read error. This chain's CDR3 is CASSLYTEQFF. CDR3 bases: TGTGCCAGCAGTTTATACACTGAGCAGTTCTTC. V usage is TRBV28 and J usage is TRBJ2-1, with no clear D. The CDR3 length is 11 residues. Germline-derived CDR1 and CDR2 are MDHEN and SYDVKM.

The chain joins TRBV5-5 to TRBJ1-2, with TRBD1 identical over 9 bases. The V gene end was trimmed by 2 bases and the J gene end by 8 bases; junction bases not matched to a gene: 4. Germline CDR1 and CDR2: SGHKS and YYEKEE (reference sequence). CDR3 length: 13 amino acids. In DNA form, the CDR3 reads TGTGCCAGCAGCTTCGGGACAGGGTACGGCTACACCTTC. This translates into CASSFGTGYGYTF.

The V and J genes are TRBV5-1 and TRBJ2-3; D may be TRBD2 (6 bases). CDR3 size: 17 residues. The germline V and J ends were trimmed by 0 bases and 2 bases, with 16 bases remaining between them. CDR1 SGHRS and CDR2 YFSETQ come from the germline V gene. CDR3 amino acids: CASSLALSGLNTDTQYF. CDR3 DNA: TGCGCCAGCAGCTTGGCCTTGTCGGGACTTAACACAGATACGCAGTATTTT.

V is TRBV19 and J is TRBJ2-7; D uncertain. The V end was cut by 5 bases, the J end by 3 bases, with 8 bases between. Germline V lookup: CDR1 LNHDA, CDR2 SQIVND (reference sequence). The CDR3 extends over 12 amino acids. CDR3 in DNA: TGTGCCAGTAGTGCGACGGGCTACGAGCAGTACTTC. Protein sequence: CASSATGYEQYF.

This clone was recorded a few times. In nucleotides, the CDR3 is TGCGCCAGCAGCCAAGAAATAGGGGGGGCCTACGAGCAGTACTTC. Translating gives CASSQEIGGAYEQYF. The V call is TRBV4-3, the J call TRBJ2-7; a weak D match, TRBD2 (7 bases). The CDR3 is made up of 15 amino acids. CDR1 and CDR2 from the germline V gene are LGHNA and YSLEER. V dropped 0 bases and J dropped 2 bases, with 11 bases sitting between them.

This clone occurred once. V and J are TRBV5-1 and TRBJ2-7; 12 bases align to TRBD1. After removal of 4 bases from V and 6 bases from J, the junction contained 14 bases not matched to a gene. CDR1 SGHRS and CDR2 YFSETQ come from the germline V gene. The CDR3 runs to 17 residues. The CDR3 loop is CASSMGQGASGIREQYF. As DNA, the CDR3 is TGCGCCAGCAGCATGGGACAGGGGGCGTCGGGGATTCGCGAGCAGTACTTC.

The chain joins TRBV11-3 to TRBJ2-3; 13 bases line up with TRBD2. The V gene's germline CDR1 is SGHNT and CDR2 YENEEA. This CDR3 is 16 amino acids long. With 5 bases clipped from V and 8 bases from J, the junction kept 10 bases outside the gene matches. The CDR3 is CASSPAGTSGDGTQYF. The DNA of the CDR3 is TGTGCCAGCAGCCCCGCCGGGACTAGCGGGGACGGTACGCAGTATTTT.

This chain uses TRBV9 with TRBJ2-5, with 14 bases matching TRBD2. The V segment lost 4 bases and the J segment 4 bases; nucleotides outside the gene matches: 6. The CDR3 runs to 16 residues. The germline V gene has CDR1 SGDLS and CDR2 YYNGEE. CDR3 bases: TGTGCCAGCAGCCCCGGGACTAGCGGGGGCGGAGAGACCCAGTACTTC. Protein: CASSPGTSGGGETQYF.

The rearrangement uses TRBV30 and TRBJ1-2; no firm D call. Looked up from germline, CDR1 is GTSNPN and CDR2 is SVGIG (reference sequence). The CDR3 covers 13 residues. V lost 0 bases and J 4 bases, leaving 9 bases between the germline ends. The CDR3 sequence: CAWSVAGPYGYTF. The CDR3 DNA is TGTGCCTGGAGTGTAGCGGGCCCCTATGGCTACACCTTC.

The DNA of the CDR3 is TGTGCCAGCAGCTTTCGCACAGGCCAAGAGACCCAGTACTTC. Translating gives CASSFRTGQETQYF. The gene calls are TRBV5-6 and TRBJ2-5; weak D call: TRBD1 (5 bases). The CDR3 loop spans 14 amino acids. Germline V gene lookup returns CDR1 SGHDT and CDR2 YYEEEE. Trimming cost V 2 bases and J 1 base, with 9 bases left between them.

This chain connects TRBV10-3 to TRBJ2-7; 7 bases agree with TRBD1. CDR1 is ENHRY and CDR2 is SYGVKD in the germline V gene. The CDR3 consists of 12 residues. Trimming took 5 bases from V and 5 from J; bases not matched to a gene: 3. The CDR3 spells CAISPTGDEQYF. DNA for the CDR3: TGTGCCATCAGTCCTACAGGGGACGAGCAGTACTTC.

The rearrangement links TRBV6-6 to TRBJ2-7, with D unclear. The length of the CDR3 is 12 residues. Per germline, CDR1 MNHNY and CDR2 SVGAGI (reference sequence). V lost 6 bases, J lost 6 bases, and 12 bases lay in between. The CDR3 loop reads CASRPPNGEQYF. The CDR3, as DNA: TGTGCCAGCAGGCCTCCCAACGGCGAGCAGTACTTC.

The chain employs TRBV5-6 and TRBJ2-5; TRBD2 matches 7 bases. The CDR3 covers 16 residues. V lost 2 bases and J lost 2; bases outside the gene matches: 9. The V gene's germline CDR1 is SGHDT and CDR2 YYEEEE. CDR3 in DNA: TGTGCCAGCAGCTTCTTTATTTGGGGGGGACAAGAGACCCAGTACTTC. Its translation: CASSFFIWGGQETQYF.

The J gene is TRBJ2-1, the V gene TRBV6-5, with 8 bases identical to TRBD2. The V gene's germline CDR1 is MNHEY and CDR2 SVGAGI. CDR3 length: 15 amino acids. Trimming cost V 10 bases and J 4 bases; bases outside gene matches: 12. The CDR3: CATRLAQAIYNEQFF. For the CDR3, the DNA is TGTGCCACACGACTAGCGCAAGCGATTTACAATGAGCAGTTCTTC.

This chain uses TRBV15 with TRBJ1-1; maybe TRBD1 (6 bases). The CDR3 spans 15 residues. Trimming took off 3 bases at V and 1 base at J, with 12 bases between the two ends. CDR1 LNHNV and CDR2 YYDKDF come from the germline V gene (reference sequence). CDR3 sequence: CATSRRIQGNTEAFF. The CDR3 DNA is TGTGCCACCAGCAGGAGGATACAGGGGAACACTGAAGCTTTCTTT.

V is TRBV6-1 and J is TRBJ1-5; no clear D gene. Germline CDR1 reads MNHNS; CDR2 reads SASEGT. V was cut by 1 base and J by 0 bases, with 13 bases left in between. This CDR3 comprises 17 residues. CDR3 sequence: CASSEGGGAYSNQPQHF. CDR3 DNA sequence: TGTGCCAGCAGTGAAGGCGGAGGCGCTTATAGCAATCAGCCCCAGCATTTT.

As concerns this clone: A junction boundary mismatches the germline segment, possibly from a read error. This chain connects TRBV6-1 to TRBJ2-7, with D maybe TRBD2 (5 bases). The CDR3 contains 13 residues. Germline V CDR1 and CDR2: MNHNS, SASEGT. CDR3 residues: CASTETDFTRKYF. The CDR3 DNA reads TGTGCCAGCACTGAAACGGACTTCACTCGTAAGTACTTC.

V is TRBV7-2 and J is TRBJ2-7, with 13 bases matching TRBD2. Germline CDR1 SGHTA, CDR2 FQGNSA. The CDR3 contains 15 residues. V lost 4 bases to trimming and J lost 4 bases; unmatched junction nucleotides: 4. CDR3 residues: CASSYWTSGSYEQYF. CDR3 nucleotides: TGTGCCAGCAGCTACTGGACTAGCGGGAGTTACGAGCAGTACTTC.

This sequence joins TRBV7-9 and TRBJ2-7, with TRBD1 matching over 9 bases. V was clipped by 2 bases and J by 4 bases; unmatched bases: 6. The CDR3 sequence is 15 residues long. From germline, CDR1 is SEHNR and CDR2 FQNEAQ (reference sequence). The CDR3 sequence is CASSLKGQGPYEQYF. CDR3 in DNA: TGTGCCAGCAGCTTAAAGGGACAGGGCCCGTACGAGCAGTACTTC. The full variable domain, in which reference TRBV7-9 and TRBJ2-7 provide the parts outside the CDR3, is DTGVSQNPRHKITKRGQNVTFRCDPISEHNRLYWYRQTLGQGPEFLTYFQNEAQLEKSRLLSDRFSAERPKGSFSTLEIQRTEQGDSAMYLCASSLKGQGPYEQYFGPGTRLTVT.

This chain links TRBV5-6 with TRBJ2-7; 8 bases match TRBD1. The CDR3 runs 16 residues. The V and J ends lost 4 bases and 2 bases, in that order; junction bases with no gene match: 11. From germline, CDR1 is SGHDT and CDR2 YYEEEE. The CDR3 sequence is CASSRIRDRRTYEQYF. The CDR3, as DNA: TGTGCCAGCAGCCGCATCCGGGACAGGAGAACCTACGAGCAGTACTTC.

The rearrangement uses TRBV27 and TRBJ2-7; tentatively, D is TRBD2 (5 bases). The CDR3 runs to 16 residues. Germline V gives CDR1 MNHEY, CDR2 SMNVEV (reference sequence). Trimming left V 7 bases short and J 7 bases short, with 26 bases between. CDR3 protein: CASTSFFGLQQEEQYF. The CDR3 coding sequence is TGTGCCAGCACCTCCTTTTTCGGACTCCAACAAGAGGAGCAGTACTTC.

The chain carries TRBV7-8 and TRBJ2-7; 9 bases align to TRBD1. CDR3 length equals 22 residues. With V trimmed by 5 bases and J by 3 bases, 29 bases remained unmatched. Germline loops: CDR1 SGHVS, CDR2 FQNEAQ. The CDR3 is CASSLRRVPTRDKRDRDYEQYF. CDR3 in DNA: TGTGCCAGCAGCCTTCGGAGGGTCCCAACAAGGGACAAAAGGGACAGGGACTACGAGCAGTACTTC. Variable domain in full (rest from reference TRBV7-8 and TRBJ2-7): GAGVSQSPRYKVAKRGQDVALRCDPISGHVSLFWYQQALGQGPEFLTYFQNEAQLDKSGLPSDRFFAERPEGSVSTLKIQRTQQEDSAVYLCASSLRRVPTRDKRDRDYEQYFGPGTRLTVT.

V usage is TRBV7-6 and J usage is TRBJ2-3; D is possibly TRBD2 (6 bases). This CDR3 is 13 amino acids long. Germline CDR1 is SGHVS and CDR2 is FNYEAQ. Trimming took off 6 bases at V and 5 bases at J, with 12 bases between the two ends. CDR3 amino acids: CASSAGKGDTQYF. DNA of the CDR3: TGTGCCAGCAGTGCGGGAAAGGGAGATACGCAGTATTTT.